Below, 16 T cell receptor beta chains from the same sample are listed, as sequenced in a study of T cells after yellow fever vaccination. TCRdb independently ran MiXCR on the 5' RACE reads; one entry per CDR3 protein. This table has about 400,000 distinct CDR3 sequences, about 6.2% appearing once. The sample consisted of PBMCs, taken 5 days after the yellow fever booster vaccination. The receptors were gathered from a man aged 30 to 39 who received the YFV17D yellow fever vaccine.

V gene TRBV15 combines with J gene TRBJ2-5; D is perhaps TRBD2 (6 bases). In germline, CDR1 is LNHNV, CDR2 YYDKDF (reference sequence). With 0 bases removed from V and 5 bases from J, the gap between germline ends came to 19 bases. The CDR3 is 17 amino acids. CDR3 bases: TGTGCCACCAGCAGAGATCCGGGACGGGAGATCGTTGAGACCCAGTACTTC. Amino acids: CATSRDPGREIVETQYF.

This clonotype was recorded many times. V usage is TRBV25-1 and J usage is TRBJ2-5; TRBD2 agrees at 7 bases. V shed 7 bases and J 1 base; nucleotides not matched to a gene: 6. In germline, CDR1 is MGHDK, CDR2 SYGVNS. This CDR3 is built from 14 residues. CDR3 DNA sequence: TGTGCCAGCACCCAGGGCGGGGGCCAAGAGACCCAGTACTTC. This encodes CASTQGGGQETQYF.

V and J are TRBV5-6 and TRBJ1-5; a weak D match, TRBD1 (5 bases). Germline V CDR1 and CDR2: SGHDT, YYEEEE. The CDR3 consists of 14 residues. V shed 4 bases and J shed 2 bases, with 10 bases lying between them. The CDR3 is CASSIWGGNQPQHF. The CDR3 nucleotides are TGTGCCAGCAGCATTTGGGGCGGCAATCAGCCCCAGCATTTT.

This clonotype was observed many times. The chain carries TRBV21-1 and TRBJ2-3; the table's D call, TRBD2, was not checked against the DNA. TRBV21-1 constitutes a pseudogene. This CDR3 is built from 18 residues. The CDR3 protein is CASSKGFGASGRQGTQYF. The CDR3 DNA reads as TGTGCCAGCAGCAAAGGTTTCGGGGCTAGCGGGAGACAGGGTACGCAGTATTTT.

The table lists this clonotype with a few counts. CDR3 sequence reads: CASSWDTLETQYF. The DNA of the CDR3 is TGTGCCAGCAGCTGGGACACCTTAGAGACCCAGTACTTC. The chain has TRBV7-6 and TRBJ2-5; D might be TRBD1 (6 bases). Germline lookup yields CDR1 SGHVS and CDR2 FNYEAQ. Trimming stripped 4 bases from V and 4 bases from J, with 10 bases between. The CDR3 spans 13 residues.

DNA of the CDR3: TGTGCCAGTAGTCCCCGGGGCGGTTTTAGCGCCTACGAGCAGTACTTC. Its protein is CASSPRGGFSAYEQYF. The J gene is TRBJ2-7, the V gene TRBV19, with D perhaps assigned TRBD1 or TRBD2 (5 bases each). The V end lost 5 bases, the J end lost 2 bases, and 19 bases lay between the germline ends. The CDR3 totals 16 residues. Germline CDR1 LNHDA, CDR2 SQIVND (reference sequence).

This clonotype came up a few times. The genes are TRBV4-3 and TRBJ2-1; 8 bases map to TRBD2. The CDR3 is 16 amino acids. The V gene end was trimmed by 1 base and the J gene end by 3 bases; junction bases not matched to a gene: 5. Germline loops: CDR1 LGHNA, CDR2 YSLEER. The CDR3 protein is CASSQASGWNYNEQFF. CDR3 nucleotide sequence: TGCGCCAGCAGCCAAGCTAGCGGGTGGAACTACAATGAGCAGTTCTTC.

This clonotype was counted only a few times. V is TRBV18 and J is TRBJ2-1, with 7 bases lining up with TRBD1. CDR1 and CDR2 (germline): KGHSH, LQKENI. This CDR3 is 14 amino acids long. V lost 3 bases, J lost 6 bases, and 5 bases stayed unmatched. The CDR3 DNA follows: TGTGCCAGCTCACCCTCACGACAGGGCAATGAGCAGTTCTTC. It encodes CASSPSRQGNEQFF.

This clonotype was observed a handful of times. This chain links TRBV20-1 with TRBJ2-7; 14 nucleotides align to TRBD2. The trim removed 6 bases at V and 3 bases at J, leaving 7 bases unmatched. Germline values: CDR1 DFQATT, CDR2 SNEGSKA (reference sequence). The CDR3 consists of 15 residues. In DNA, the CDR3 is TGCAGTGCCAACAAGGGACTAGCGGGAGACTACGAGCAGTACTTC. It encodes CSANKGLAGDYEQYF.

The chain is built from TRBV28 and TRBJ2-2; 9 bases fit TRBD2. This CDR3 spans 16 amino acids. V was clipped by 5 bases and J by 5 bases; unmatched bases: 9. Germline V lookup: CDR1 MDHEN, CDR2 SYDVKM. The CDR3 DNA is TGTGCCAGCAGTCCAAGCGGGAGGCCAGGAACCGGGGAGCTGTTTTTT. Its translation is CASSPSGRPGTGELFF.

The V call is TRBV5-4, the J call TRBJ2-1; 7 bases line up with TRBD2. V dropped 4 bases and J dropped 8; count of bases not matched to a gene: 15. CDR1 SGHNT and CDR2 YYREEE come from the germline V gene (reference sequence). The CDR3 sequence is 16 residues long. CDR3: CASSPGGGGRNHEQFF. The CDR3 DNA sequence: TGTGCCAGCAGCCCGGGAGGCGGCGGGAGAAACCATGAGCAGTTCTTC.

The V and J genes are TRBV10-2 and TRBJ2-1; 9 positions match TRBD2. Germline V gene data show CDR1 as WSHSY and CDR2 as SAAADI. The V gene end was trimmed by 4 bases and the J gene end by 1 base; junction bases not matched to a gene: 2. There are 15 residues in the CDR3. CDR3 protein: CASSGTSVSYNEQFF. CDR3 in DNA: TGCGCCAGCAGTGGGACTAGCGTTTCCTACAATGAGCAGTTCTTC.

For this clonotype: This CDR3 fails to terminate in the conserved phenylalanine or tryptophan, so it likely reflects a read error. It is unclear where the CDR3 begins or ends on the DNA, so no DNA is shown, and the CDR3 is as TCRdb lists it. The chain links TRBV7-8 to TRBJ1-1; TRBD1, the table's D call, lacks a check against the DNA. From its first to its last residue, the CDR3 has 13 amino acids. Germline CDR1 is SGHVS and CDR2 is FQNEAQ. CDR3 sequence reads: CASSLGGPTGLSA.

This clonotype was observed many times. This rearrangement joins TRBV3-1 to TRBJ2-1, with 12 bases identical to TRBD1. From germline, CDR1 is LGHDT and CDR2 YNNKEL (reference sequence). CDR3 length: 21 residues. Unmatched junction bases numbered 15, after V lost 2 bases and J lost 1 base. CDR3 in amino acids: CASSQRKHSGTGGYSYNEQFF. CDR3 nucleotide sequence: TGTGCCAGCAGCCAACGAAAGCACTCCGGGACAGGGGGCTATTCCTACAATGAGCAGTTCTTC.

V usage is TRBV7-9 and J usage is TRBJ2-2; D remains unclear. V shed 5 bases and J shed 6 bases, with 10 bases lying between them. This CDR3 is built from 13 residues. Germline CDR1 reads SEHNR; CDR2 reads FQNEAQ (reference sequence). The CDR3 DNA reads TGTGCCAGCAGCCCGCAGCGTGCCGGGGAGCTGTTTTTT. Its protein is CASSPQRAGELFF. Using reference TRBV7-9 and TRBJ2-2 for the parts outside the CDR3, the full variable domain is DTGVSQNPRHKITKRGQNVTFRCDPISEHNRLYWYRQTLGQGPEFLTYFQNEAQLEKSRLLSDRFSAERPKGSFSTLEIQRTEQGDSAMYLCASSPQRAGELFFGEGSRLTVL.

This clonotype appeared many times. J is TRBJ2-2 and V is TRBV18; D ambiguous. The CDR3 covers 12 residues. CDR1 and CDR2 (germline): KGHSH, LQKENI. Trimming removed 0 bases at V and 7 bases at J, with 3 bases between. In DNA form, the CDR3 reads TGTGCCAGCTCACCACCGATCGGGGAGCTGTTTTTT. This codes for CASSPPIGELFF. Drawing the rest from reference TRBV18 and TRBJ2-2, the complete variable domain is NAGVMQNPRHLVRRRGQEARLRCSPMKGHSHVYWYRQLPEEGLKFMVYLQKENIIDESGMPKERFSAEFPKEGPSILRIQQVVRGDSAAYFCASSPPIGELFFGEGSRLTVL.